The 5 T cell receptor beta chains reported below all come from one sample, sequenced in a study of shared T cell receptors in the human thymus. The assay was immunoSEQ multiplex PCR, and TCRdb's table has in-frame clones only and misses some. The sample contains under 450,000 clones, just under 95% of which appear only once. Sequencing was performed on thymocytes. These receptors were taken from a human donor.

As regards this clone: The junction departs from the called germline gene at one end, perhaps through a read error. The CDR3 region is CASSLAGAGANVPTF. DNA of the CDR3: TGCGCCAGCAGCTTGGCCGGCGCGGGGGCCAACGTCCCGACTTTC. The chain is built from TRBV5-1 and TRBJ2-6, with D perhaps TRBD2 (7 bases). Germline V gives CDR1 SGHRS, CDR2 YFSETQ. The CDR3 is made up of 15 amino acids.

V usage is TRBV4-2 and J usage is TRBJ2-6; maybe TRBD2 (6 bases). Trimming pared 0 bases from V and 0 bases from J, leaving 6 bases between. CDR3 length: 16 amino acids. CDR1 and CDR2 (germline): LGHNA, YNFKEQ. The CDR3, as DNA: TGTGCCAGCAGCCAAGAGGGGGGCTCTGGGGCCAACGTCCTGACTTTC. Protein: CASSQEGGSGANVLTF.

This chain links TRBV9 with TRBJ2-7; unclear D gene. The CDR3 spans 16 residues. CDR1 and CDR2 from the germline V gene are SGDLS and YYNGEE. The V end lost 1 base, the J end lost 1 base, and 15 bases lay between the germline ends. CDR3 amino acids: CASSVLPGSASYEQYF. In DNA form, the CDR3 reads TGTGCCAGCAGCGTACTGCCAGGATCGGCTTCCTACGAGCAGTACTTC. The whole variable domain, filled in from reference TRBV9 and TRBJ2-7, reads DSGVTQTPKHLITATGQRVTLRCSPRSGDLSVYWYQQSLDQGLQFLIQYYNGEERAKGNILERFSAQQFPDLHSELNLSSLELGDSALYFCASSVLPGSASYEQYFGPGTRLTVT.

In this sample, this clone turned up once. The CDR3 sequence is CASSLQTGRPYEQYF. The CDR3 DNA is TGTGCCAGCAGTTTACAGACTGGGCGACCCTACGAGCAGTACTTC. The genes are TRBV27 and TRBJ2-7; D gene ambiguous. The germline V gene has CDR1 MNHEY and CDR2 SMNVEV (reference sequence). The CDR3 covers 15 residues. The ends were cut back, 2 bases at V and 2 bases at J, with 13 bases in the middle.

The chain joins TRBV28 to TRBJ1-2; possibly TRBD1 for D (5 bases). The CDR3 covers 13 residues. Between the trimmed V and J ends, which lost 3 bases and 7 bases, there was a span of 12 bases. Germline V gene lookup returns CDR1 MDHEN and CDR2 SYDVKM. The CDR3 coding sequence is TGTGCCAGCAGTTTGGGGGTACGCAGTGGCTACACCTTC. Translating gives CASSLGVRSGYTF.